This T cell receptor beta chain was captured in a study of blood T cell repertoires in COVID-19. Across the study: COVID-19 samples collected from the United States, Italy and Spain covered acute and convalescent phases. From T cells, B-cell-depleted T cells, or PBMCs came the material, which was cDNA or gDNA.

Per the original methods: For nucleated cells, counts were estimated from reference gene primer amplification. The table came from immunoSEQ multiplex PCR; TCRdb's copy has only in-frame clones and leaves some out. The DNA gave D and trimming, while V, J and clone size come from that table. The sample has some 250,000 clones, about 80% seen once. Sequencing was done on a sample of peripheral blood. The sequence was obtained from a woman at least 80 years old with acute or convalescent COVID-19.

CDR3: CASSVEGVGTDQYF. DNA for the CDR3: TGTGCCAGCAGCGTAGAGGGGGTCGGGACAGATCAGTACTTC. The chain joins TRBV9 to TRBJ2-4, with 7 positions matching TRBD1. The germline gives CDR1 SGDLS, CDR2 YYNGEE. Trimming took 0 bases from V and 12 from J; bases not matched to a gene: 9. The CDR3 runs to 14 residues.